These 27 T cell receptor beta chains were all obtained from the same sample, sequenced in a study of glioma-infiltrating T cells. TCR alpha and beta CDR3 regions were amplified from RNA using iRepertoire nested multiplex PCR. TCRdb re-analysed the multiplex PCR reads in MiXCR, keeping a single row per CDR3 protein. This sample has over 100,000 distinct CDR3 sequences, with about 25% found just once. Sequenced: glioma tissue, nonneoplastic brain tissue, or PBMCs (not recorded which). The receptors were sampled from a human donor with low-grade glioma or glioblastoma, undergoing nonglioma brain surgery, or in good health (not recorded which).

This clonotype was seen at least ten times. The V and J genes are TRBV5-1 and TRBJ2-7; 11 bases are shared with TRBD2. This CDR3 is 14 amino acids long. Losses at the gene ends were 1 base for V and 6 bases for J; bases not matched to a gene: 3. Germline V CDR1 and CDR2: SGHRS, YFSETQ. In nucleotides, the CDR3 is TGCGCCAGCAGCTTGACTAGCGGGAGTCGCGAGCAGTACTTC. Its translation is CASSLTSGSREQYF.

This clonotype was picked up many times. The rearrangement uses TRBV20-1 and TRBJ2-2; 7 nucleotides agree with TRBD1. Germline assignment: CDR1 DFQATT and CDR2 SNEGSKA (reference sequence). This CDR3 spans 15 amino acids. The ends lost 4 bases at V and 1 base at J; junction bases unmatched: 6. The CDR3 DNA reads as TGCAGTGCTATTTCCGGGACAGAGAACACCGGGGAGCTGTTTTTT. The encoded protein is CSAISGTENTGELFF.

For this clonotype: This clone may be a read error of a much larger clone one base away. V usage is TRBV29-1 and J usage is TRBJ2-2; D perhaps matches TRBD2 (5 bases). The germline V gene has CDR1 SQVTM and CDR2 ANQGSEA. This CDR3 contains 14 residues. CDR3 sequence (DNA): TGCAGCACAAGGGAGCTAATGAACACCGTGGAGCTGTTTTTT. It is translated as CSTRELMNTVELFF.

This clonotype was detected ten times or more. The V and J genes are TRBV7-2 and TRBJ2-3, with D perhaps being TRBD1 or TRBD2 (6 bases each). Trimming left V 5 bases short and J 2 bases short, with 14 bases between. CDR3 size: 15 residues. The V gene's germline CDR1 is SGHTA and CDR2 FQGNSA. The CDR3 loop is CASSQGGIITDTQYF. CDR3 coding DNA: TGTGCCAGCAGCCAAGGGGGGATCATCACAGATACGCAGTATTTT.

This rearrangement joins TRBV18 to TRBJ1-1; 8 positions match TRBD1. The CDR3 extends over 15 amino acids. V was clipped by 4 bases and J by 3 bases; unmatched bases: 7. Germline CDR1 KGHSH, CDR2 LQKENI. The CDR3 sequence is CASSRTGMGDTEAFF. DNA for the CDR3: TGTGCCAGCTCACGGACAGGGATGGGGGACACTGAAGCTTTCTTT.

This clonotype was picked up many times. The V call is TRBV7-3, the J call TRBJ1-1; D is ambiguous. V gave up 4 bases and J gave up 3 bases, with 9 bases separating them. In germline, CDR1 is SGHTA, CDR2 FQGTGA. The CDR3 has 13 residues. The CDR3 coding sequence is TGTGCCAGCAGCTACGACGGGGACACTGAAGCTTTCTTT. Translated, it gives CASSYDGDTEAFF.

This clonotype has a single count. Compared with germline, one end of the junction differs, possibly owing to a read error. The J gene is TRBJ1-5, the V gene TRBV6-1; D is unclear. Looked up from germline, CDR1 is MNHNS and CDR2 is SASEGT. The CDR3 runs 12 residues. CDR3 DNA sequence: TGTGCCAGCAGTCCACGGGATCAGTCCCAGCATTTT. Translating gives CASSPRDQSQHF.

This clonotype appeared a few times. The chain combines TRBV4-1 with TRBJ2-7; D is ambiguous. There are 16 residues in the CDR3. The V end was cut by 4 bases, the J end by 1 base, with 17 bases between. Looked up from germline, CDR1 is MGHRA and CDR2 is YSYEKL. Here the CDR3 DNA reads TGCGCCAGCAGCCCGATTGGGCGAAACGATTCCTACGAGCAGTACTTC. Protein sequence: CASSPIGRNDSYEQYF.

Ten or more counts support this clonotype. The chain uses TRBV6-2 or TRBV6-3 and TRBJ2-7; 9 nucleotides agree with TRBD2. V gave up 7 bases and J gave up 4 bases; unmatched junction bases: 5. The length of the CDR3 is 13 residues. CDR1 and CDR2 (germline): MNHEY, SVGEGT. CDR3 loop: CASTLTSGYEQYF. Here the CDR3 DNA reads TGTGCCAGCACTCTGACTAGCGGTTACGAGCAGTACTTC.

Details on this clonotype: The junction does not match germline at one end; this may be a read error. This rearrangement joins TRBV6-1 to TRBJ1-2; D perhaps matches TRBD1 (6 bases). This CDR3 region has 15 residues. CDR1 and CDR2 from the germline V gene are MNHNS and SASEGT. CDR3 sequence: CASSRRGDRIYVYTF. CDR3 DNA: TGTGCCAGCAGTAGGCGGGGCGACAGGATCTATGTCTACACCTTC.

This clonotype occurred many times. The chain recombines TRBV7-3 with TRBJ2-7, with TRBD2 matching over 9 bases. CDR3 size: 14 residues. Germline trimming cut 1 base from V and 7 bases from J; bases unmatched to any gene: 5. Germline CDR1 reads SGHTA; CDR2 reads FQGTGA. CDR3 coding DNA: TGTGCCAGCAGCTTAAGTAGCGGGAGTCGAGAGCAGTACTTC. Translation: CASSLSSGSREQYF.

This clonotype was observed at least ten times. This chain uses TRBV7-2 with TRBJ1-1; possibly TRBD1 for D (5 bases). The CDR3 is made up of 16 amino acids. Germline CDR1 SGHTA, CDR2 FQGNSA. The ends were cut back, 5 bases at V and 4 bases at J, with 20 bases in the middle. The chain's CDR3 is CASSRPLAGPSTEAFF. Written as DNA, the CDR3 is TGTGCCAGCAGCCGCCCCCTAGCAGGGCCTAGCACTGAAGCTTTCTTT. Variable domain in full (rest from reference TRBV7-2 and TRBJ1-1): GAGVSQSPSNKVTEKGKDVELRCDPISGHTALYWYRQSLGQGLEFLIYFQGNSAPDKSGLPSDRFSAERTGGSVSTLTIQRTQQEDSAVYLCASSRPLAGPSTEAFFGQGTRLTVV.

The gene calls are TRBV29-1 and TRBJ2-1, with D uncertain. Trimming stripped 7 bases from V and 7 bases from J, with 11 bases between. This CDR3 comprises 11 residues. Per germline, CDR1 SQVTM and CDR2 ANQGSEA. CDR3 amino acids: CSGQNLNEQFF. The CDR3 DNA reads as TGCAGCGGTCAAAACCTTAATGAGCAGTTCTTC.

Ten or more counts support this clonotype. The chain is built from TRBV20-1 and TRBJ2-1, with a tentative D call TRBD1 (6 bases). Trimming left V 5 bases short and J 7 bases short, with 15 bases between. This CDR3 has 13 amino acids. Germline V CDR1 and CDR2: DFQATT, SNEGSKA (reference sequence). This CDR3 reads CSALTGITNEQFF. For the CDR3, the DNA is TGCAGTGCTTTAACAGGGATTACAAATGAGCAGTTCTTC.

The sample holds many counts of this clonotype. This chain uses TRBV18 with TRBJ2-1, with D tentatively TRBD1 (6 bases). Trimming pared 3 bases from V and 5 bases from J, leaving 14 bases between. CDR1 and CDR2 (germline): KGHSH, LQKENI. The CDR3 spans 15 residues. CDR3 DNA sequence: TGTGCCAGCTCACCCACCACAGGGTTCGACAATGAGCAGTTCTTC. Translation gives CASSPTTGFDNEQFF. Drawing the rest from reference TRBV18 and TRBJ2-1, the complete variable domain is NAGVMQNPRHLVRRRGQEARLRCSPMKGHSHVYWYRQLPEEGLKFMVYLQKENIIDESGMPKERFSAEFPKEGPSILRIQQVVRGDSAAYFCASSPTTGFDNEQFFGPGTRLTVL.

This clonotype has a count of ten or more. The genes are TRBV20-1 and TRBJ1-6; 11 bases line up with TRBD1. CDR1 is DFQATT, CDR2 SNEGSKA, per germline (reference sequence). V trimming: 3 bases; J trimming: 9 bases; junction bases outside the gene matches: 7. This CDR3 contains 15 residues. Here the CDR3 DNA reads TGCAGTGCTAGGAGGACAGGGGGCGCGGGTTCACCCCTCCACTTT. It specifies CSARRTGGAGSPLHF.

This clonotype was seen only a few times. The chain recombines TRBV7-2 with TRBJ2-5, with 11 nucleotides matching TRBD2. V was pared by 9 bases and J by 1 base, with 13 bases of the junction left unmatched. CDR1 and CDR2 from the germline V gene are SGHTA and FQGNSA. This CDR3 is 17 amino acids long. CDR3: CASRHYSGGAPQETQYF. The CDR3 DNA follows: TGTGCCAGTCGCCACTATAGCGGGGGGGCCCCCCAAGAGACCCAGTACTTC.

This clonotype was found once. With a much larger clone just one base away, this may be a read error. Since no conserved phenylalanine or tryptophan closes the CDR3, a read error is the likely cause. CDR3: CSVGKGETQYL. The CDR3 region has the DNA TGCAGCGTTGGTAAGGGAGAGACCCAGTACCTC. The chain joins TRBV29-1 to TRBJ2-5; no firm D call. The CDR3 covers 11 residues. Germline loops: CDR1 SQVTM, CDR2 ANQGSEA. Deletions cut 4 bases from V and 4 bases from J, with 7 bases between.

This clonotype was counted at least ten times. This chain links TRBV20-1 with TRBJ1-1; D remains unclear. The CDR3 has 12 amino acids. The V and J ends lost 0 bases and 3 bases respectively, with 5 bases between them. CDR1 is DFQATT and CDR2 is SNEGSKA in the germline V gene (reference sequence). CDR3 sequence: CSARETYTEAFF. As DNA, the CDR3 is TGCAGTGCTAGAGAGACGTACACTGAAGCTTTCTTT.

There are many counts of this clonotype. The rearrangement joins TRBV4-3 to TRBJ1-6; D gene uncertain. CDR1 LGHNA and CDR2 YSLEER come from the germline V gene. The CDR3 is made up of 16 amino acids. Trimming cost V 1 base and J 4 bases, with 11 bases left between them. CDR3 amino acids: CASSQGNRFYNSPLHF. CDR3 DNA: TGCGCCAGCAGCCAAGGGAACAGATTTTATAATTCACCCCTCCACTTT.

The chain employs TRBV29-1 and TRBJ2-7; a weak D match, TRBD1 (6 bases). The V end lost 7 bases, the J end lost 0 bases, and 10 bases lay between the germline ends. Germline V gene data show CDR1 as SQVTM and CDR2 as ANQGSEA. The CDR3 totals 12 residues. The CDR3 reads CSGLGGSYEQYF. CDR3 nucleotide sequence: TGCAGCGGCCTAGGGGGCTCCTACGAGCAGTACTTC.

This clonotype was detected many times. This chain uses TRBV24-1 with TRBJ1-2; no clear D gene. Trimming stripped 4 bases from V and 8 bases from J, with 16 bases between. The CDR3 is 14 amino acids. CDR1 and CDR2 from the germline V gene are KGHDR and SFDVKD. The CDR3 sequence is CATSDPGPSYGYTF. The CDR3 DNA sequence: TGTGCCACCAGTGACCCGGGCCCGTCCTACGGCTACACCTTC.

This clonotype has ten or more counts. The J gene is TRBJ2-5, the V gene TRBV7-2, with TRBD2 matching 16 bases. CDR1 is SGHTA, CDR2 FQGNSA, per germline. This CDR3 region has 19 residues. The junction had 6 bases not matched to a gene; V was cut back by 2 bases and J by 0 bases. In DNA form, the CDR3 reads TGTGCCAGCAGCTTAACCTCGGGACTAGCGGGGGGGTACCAAGAGACCCAGTACTTC. Its protein product is CASSLTSGLAGGYQETQYF.

This clonotype is medium-sized within its sample. The V and J genes are TRBV6-2 or TRBV6-3 and TRBJ2-1; 9 bases line up with TRBD1. CDR3 length: 15 amino acids. V lost 5 bases, J lost 5 bases, and 7 bases stayed unmatched. CDR1 and CDR2 (germline): MNHEY, SVGEGT. The CDR3 sequence is CASSPPWTGDNEQFF. The CDR3 region has the DNA TGTGCCAGCAGTCCTCCTTGGACAGGGGACAATGAGCAGTTCTTC.

The chain links TRBV29-1 to TRBJ2-1; TRBD2 matches 8 bases. This CDR3 has 12 amino acids. Germline V lookup: CDR1 SQVTM, CDR2 ANQGSEA. V was clipped by 3 bases and J by 15 bases; unmatched bases: 10. As DNA, the CDR3 is TGCAGCGTTGACCTACTAGCGGCCGGGGGGTTCTTC. Amino acids: CSVDLLAAGGFF.

This clonotype was picked up many times. The chain employs TRBV5-1 and TRBJ1-5; D is unclear. V dropped 5 bases and J dropped 0 bases, with 12 bases sitting between them. The CDR3 totals 15 residues. The V gene's germline CDR1 is SGHRS and CDR2 YFSETQ. CDR3 amino acids: CASRQTADSNQPQHF. In DNA form, the CDR3 reads TGCGCCAGCAGACAAACGGCAGATAGCAATCAGCCCCAGCATTTT.

As for this clonotype: A much more abundant neighbour one base away suggests this may be a read error. The V and J genes are TRBV28 and TRBJ1-2; D is ambiguous. The CDR3 length is 12 residues. Germline V CDR1 and CDR2: MDHEN, SYDVKM. V lost 2 bases and J lost 4, with 5 bases in between. CDR3 in DNA: TGTGCCAGCAGTTTACCTAGCTATGGCTACACCTTC. Translating gives CASSLPSYGYTF.